This T cell receptor (beta chain) was sequenced in a study of a mutant IDH1 vaccine in newly diagnosed glioma. Sequenced by immunoSEQ multiplex PCR; TCRdb stores in-frame clones only, minus some. The sample lists roughly 43,000 clones; less than 85% were seen once. This clone appeared a single time. The antigen remains unidentified. Regarding time point: week 47, end of study. The study gave 300 ug of mutant IDH1 20-mer peptide per vaccine dose, with topical imiquimod. V was cut by 2 bases and J by 5 bases, with 13 bases left in between. The CDR3 loop spans 15 amino acids. Germline values: CDR1 SGHVS, CDR2 FQNEAQ.

This sequence was found in a man younger than 35 with glioma. Some clones in this sample may be carry-over from other donors' samples. Sample: PBMCs, taken from a glioma patient whose treatment included an IDH1 peptide vaccine. The V and J genes are TRBV7-8 and TRBJ1-5; no clear D gene. The CDR3, as DNA: TGTGCCAGCAGCTTAATTTGGGCAGATGATCAGCCCCAGCATTTT. The encoded protein is CASSLIWADDQPQHF.